Reported below is one TCR beta chain. This receptor's antigen is unknown. No per-base quality is available; no much larger clone lies one base away. A second Seattle source provided samples from volunteer blood donors who had recovered from COVID-19. Each collaborating institution followed its own protocols to collect whole blood in K2EDTA tubes. For TCRbeta analysis, collaborators shipped samples as frozen whole blood, isolated PBMCs, or DNA extracted from either of those sample types. These data come from a study of blood T cell repertoires in COVID-19 (dated by TCRdb to the early 2020s). Turning to the overall study: Collaborator samples came from the United States, Italy and Spain and covered acute and convalescent phases of COVID-19. Nearly every sample came with metadata listing a de-identified subject ID, COVID-19 status, age in years and sex. Deeply sampled blood TCRbeta repertoires from subjects exposed to, actively infected with, or recovered from COVID-19 were included in the dataset. Where available, HLA class I and class II types were obtained from metadata supplied by the sample provider rather than from assay-based typing. The repertoires were released in a freely available public database meant as a resource for research on the immune response to SARS-CoV-2. The material from the prospective study consisted of cDNA or gDNA derived from T cells, B-cell-depleted T cells, or PBMCs. Samples came from the ongoing ImmuneRACE study (first 160 participants) plus 1,254 subjects from 6 global collaborators. The paper's findings and limits, for the study overall: The quantity of clinical and demographic metadata differed by source and by participant and was supplied without curation.

V drops 0 bases and J drops 3 bases, leaving 12 bases in between. CDR1 MNHEY and CDR2 SVGAGI were looked up in the germline V gene. The CDR3 measures 16 amino acids from cysteine to phenylalanine. Left in the record is the CDR3 DNA by itself, 48 bases read in frame from the first base. TCRbeta CDR3 regions were amplified from genomic DNA using the immunoSEQ Assay, a bias-controlled multiplex PCR. The source study handled its data this way. Within the assay, amplification of reference gene primers was used to estimate how many nucleated cells each sample contained. To quantify the absolute abundance of each unique TCRbeta CDR3 rearrangement, sequence reads were collapsed and filtered. Productive Simpson clonality was computed per sample as the square root of Simpson's diversity index over productive rearrangements. The table was pulled from immuneACCESS by TCRdb, which kept in-frame rearrangements only. Such tables lose some clones; where checked, under half of the loss comes from unresolved V genes, and the rest has no known cause. The D gene and trimming were derived from the DNA, and the V and J assignments and clone size from that table. Recorded for this sample are hundreds of thousands of clones; roughly 84% of them occurred a single time. Together, the top ten hold around 2.2% of the sample.

This chain joins TRBV6-5 to TRBJ2-1; TRBD2 could be the D gene, as 5 bases match. This TCR came from a woman in her thirties or forties who had recovered from COVID-19. Sequences were obtained from peripheral blood. The CDR3 loop reads CASSYSAGMVYNEQFF. The bases read TGTGCCAGCAGTTACTCGGCGGGTATGGTCTACAATGAGCAGTTCTTC.